This entry lists 4 T cell receptor beta chains sequenced from one sample in a study of blood T cell repertoires in COVID-19. TCRdb's copy holds only in-frame clones and misses some; the assay was immunoSEQ multiplex PCR. Among 35,000 to 40,000 clones listed, just under 75% were seen once. Specimen: peripheral blood. These receptor sequences come from a man aged 65-85 years with COVID-19, enrolled during active disease.

This chain joins TRBV7-2 and TRBJ2-3, with D perhaps TRBD2 (5 bases). From germline, CDR1 is SGHTA and CDR2 FQGNSA. The germline V and J ends were trimmed by 7 bases and 3 bases, with 14 bases remaining between them. The CDR3 consists of 14 residues. The CDR3 region is CASITLPGTDTQYF. The CDR3 bases are TGTGCCAGCATAACCCTTCCGGGGACAGATACGCAGTATTTT.

The chain recombines TRBV5-1 with TRBJ2-3, with 8 bases identical to TRBD2. The CDR3 is 15 amino acids. In germline, CDR1 is SGHRS, CDR2 YFSETQ. V was clipped by 4 bases and J by 3 bases; unmatched bases: 7. For the CDR3, the DNA is TGCGCCAGCAGCGTCGGGGGGGCCGGGACAGATACGCAGTATTTT. Translated, it gives CASSVGGAGTDTQYF.

The chain couples TRBV12-3 or TRBV12-4 to TRBJ1-5, with D unresolved. The CDR3 contains 13 residues. V lost 1 base and J 4 bases, leaving 5 bases between the germline ends. The CDR3 region has the DNA TGTGCCAGCAGTTTAGGGAGAAATCAGCCCCAGCATTTT. Protein: CASSLGRNQPQHF.

V gene TRBV4-1 combines with J gene TRBJ1-4; no clear D. The germline gives CDR1 MGHRA, CDR2 YSYEKL. V lost 4 bases and J 8 bases, leaving 20 bases between the germline ends. The CDR3 has 16 amino acids. The CDR3 protein is CASSLKTGMTWEKLFF. The CDR3 DNA sequence: TGCGCCAGCAGCCTAAAGACTGGAATGACTTGGGAAAAACTGTTTTTT.